This T cell receptor (beta chain) was recorded in a study of cytomegalovirus exposure and HLA in healthy donors. On the study more broadly: Genetic ancestry analysis placed over 65% of the 398 donors that were genotyped in the Caucasian-associated cluster. Overall study results and limits: Most TCR sequences proved rare, with some public TCRs found in many donors. A list of approximately 150 TCR beta chains associated with cytomegalovirus was given. Later analysis reportedly placed an Asian-associated ancestry cluster below the approximately 730-donor mean in N-insertions.

CDR3 length equals 15 residues. Germline lookup yields CDR1 LNHDA and CDR2 SQIVND (reference sequence). V lost 5 bases to trimming and J lost 10 bases; unmatched junction nucleotides: 9. Researchers ran the PCR with 60 Vbeta and 13 Jbeta primers. Method: immunoSEQ multiplex PCR; TCRdb's copy keeps in-frame clones and lacks some. Altogether over 150,000 clones are present, roughly 80% being singletons, with the ten largest covering 1.5% to 2%. Details on this clone: Its target is not known.

This chain links TRBV19 with TRBJ2-1; 12 nucleotides align to TRBD2. This TCR was recovered from a human donor in good health. Specimen: PBMCs. Here the CDR3 reads CASSSLAGGFLEQFF. The CDR3 DNA reads TGTGCCAGTAGTTCACTAGCGGGGGGTTTCTTAGAGCAGTTCTTC.